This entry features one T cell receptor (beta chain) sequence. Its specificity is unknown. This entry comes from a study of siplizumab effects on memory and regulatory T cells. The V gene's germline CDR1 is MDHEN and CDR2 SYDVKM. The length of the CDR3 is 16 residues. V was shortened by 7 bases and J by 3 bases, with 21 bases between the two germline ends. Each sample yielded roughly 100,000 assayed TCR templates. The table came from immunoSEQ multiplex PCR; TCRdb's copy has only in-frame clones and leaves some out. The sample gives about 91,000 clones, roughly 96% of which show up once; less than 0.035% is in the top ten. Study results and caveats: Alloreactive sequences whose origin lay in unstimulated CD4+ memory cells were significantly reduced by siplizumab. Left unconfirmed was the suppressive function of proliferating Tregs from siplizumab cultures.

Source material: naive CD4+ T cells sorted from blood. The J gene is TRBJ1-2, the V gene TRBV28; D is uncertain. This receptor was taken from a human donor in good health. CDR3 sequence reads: CASKQGGWHFDYGYTF. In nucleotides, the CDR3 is TGTGCCAGCAAGCAAGGTGGATGGCATTTCGACTATGGCTACACCTTC.